The present entry profiles one T cell receptor (beta chain) with its context. The source of the sample is a study of cytomegalovirus exposure and HLA in healthy donors. The PCR employed 60 Vbeta primers together with 13 Jbeta primers. TCRdb keeps only in-frame clones here, not all; method: immunoSEQ multiplex PCR. The sample has 190,000 or so clones; around 79% are singletons. The CDR3 is 16 amino acids. V lost 2 bases and J 0 bases, leaving 14 bases between the germline ends. Germline CDR1 MNHEY, CDR2 SVGAGI. The receptor comes from a male donor in good health and CMV-seropositive. Sequenced: PBMCs. The chain combines TRBV6-5 with TRBJ2-7, with D maybe TRBD1 (7 bases). The CDR3: CASSYLPRGDSYEQYF. Here the CDR3 DNA reads TGTGCCAGCAGTTACCTCCCCAGGGGGGACTCCTACGAGCAGTACTTC.